The 22 T cell receptor beta chains listed next were all sequenced from one sample in a study of shared clonotypes between healthy human individuals. Some clones are missing from TCRdb's copy, which holds only in-frame ones; the method was immunoSEQ multiplex PCR. The sample consists of more than 550,000 clones, 72% of them appearing once. The sequenced sample was memory CD4+ T cells sorted from blood. Sample subset: CD45RA-negative fraction. The receptors shown here come from a young woman in good health.

The chain employs TRBV11-1 and TRBJ2-7, with D perhaps matching TRBD2 (5 bases). The V gene's germline CDR1 is SGHAT and CDR2 FQDESV (reference sequence). The CDR3 covers 14 residues. V lost 5 bases and J lost 2, with 13 bases in between. CDR3 sequence reads: CASSPSDGTYEQYF. CDR3 in DNA: TGTGCCAGCAGCCCTTCGGACGGGACCTACGAGCAGTACTTC.

The chain is built from TRBV4-1 and TRBJ1-5, with D possibly matching TRBD1 (6 bases). Trimming pared 5 bases from V and 5 bases from J, leaving 16 bases between. CDR1 is MGHRA and CDR2 is YSYEKL in the germline V gene. The CDR3 runs 15 residues. CDR3 amino acids: CASSSRGAGDQPQHF. In nucleotides, the CDR3 is TGCGCCAGCAGCTCCCGGGGGGCCGGGGATCAGCCCCAGCATTTT.

This rearrangement joins TRBV6-1 to TRBJ1-5; 7 bases align to TRBD1. Trimming removed 2 bases from V and 0 bases from J; junction bases left unmatched: 7. Germline-derived CDR1 and CDR2 are MNHNS and SASEGT. There are 17 residues in the CDR3. This chain's CDR3 is CASSEWDSIHSNQPQHF. CDR3 DNA: TGTGCCAGCAGTGAATGGGACAGCATCCATAGCAATCAGCCCCAGCATTTT.

The V and J genes are TRBV10-3 and TRBJ2-7; the match to TRBD2 covers 13 bases. Germline trimming cut 3 bases from V and 5 bases from J; bases unmatched to any gene: 13. CDR3 length: 18 amino acids. Germline values: CDR1 ENHRY, CDR2 SYGVKD. The CDR3 nucleotides are TGTGCCATCAGTGAACACACTAGCGGGAGGGCCTTATTGGACGAGCAGTACTTC. It codes for CAISEHTSGRALLDEQYF.

This clone has only one observation. The J gene is TRBJ2-5, the V gene TRBV6-1; 11 nucleotides align to TRBD1. Trimming took 0 bases from V and 5 from J; bases not matched to a gene: 2. Germline V gene data show CDR1 as MNHNS and CDR2 as SASEGT. The CDR3 loop spans 15 amino acids. As DNA, the CDR3 is TGTGCCAGCAGTGAAGCTTGGGACAGGGGGGAGACCCAGTACTTC. Protein: CASSEAWDRGETQYF.

V gene TRBV6-4 combines with J gene TRBJ2-1; 11 positions match TRBD1. J was trimmed by 6 bases and V by 3 bases; bases with no gene match: 7. In germline, CDR1 is MRHNA, CDR2 SNTAGT. The CDR3 sequence is 16 residues long. The CDR3 loop is CASSEGAGTGGNEQFF. Written as DNA, the CDR3 is TGTGCCAGCAGTGAAGGGGCCGGGACAGGGGGCAATGAGCAGTTCTTC.

This clone has a handful of counts. The V call is TRBV5-1, the J call TRBJ1-2; perhaps TRBD1 as D (5 bases). V lost 4 bases, J lost 2 bases, and 9 bases lay in between. The CDR3 length is 13 residues. Germline lookup yields CDR1 SGHRS and CDR2 YFSETQ. The CDR3 loop is CASSSRANYGYTF. CDR3 in DNA: TGCGCCAGCAGCAGCAGGGCCAACTATGGCTACACCTTC.

This clone was observed a single time. The genes are TRBV29-1 and TRBJ2-1; TRBD2 agrees at 7 bases. The J segment lost 11 bases and the V segment lost 8 bases, leaving 18 bases of the junction unmatched. This CDR3 comprises 14 residues. CDR1 and CDR2 (germline): SQVTM, ANQGSEA. The CDR3 region is CSTTGGPSTMKQFF. The CDR3 coding sequence is TGCAGCACAACGGGAGGACCCAGTACAATGAAGCAGTTCTTC.

Notes on this clone: Other DNA sequences from this sample encode an identical CDR3 as well. This sequence joins TRBV7-2 and TRBJ2-3, with 9 bases that match TRBD2. Losses at the gene ends were 1 base for V and 6 bases for J; bases not matched to a gene: 5. This CDR3 is built from 15 residues. Germline-derived CDR1 and CDR2 are SGHTA and FQGNSA. CDR3 bases: TGTGCCAGCAGCTTAGGCGGGAGGGCCGGCGATACGCAGTATTTT. This translates into CASSLGGRAGDTQYF.

The chain joins TRBV5-5 to TRBJ2-7; 7 bases line up with TRBD1. The V and J ends lost 4 bases and 5 bases, in that order; junction bases with no gene match: 12. This CDR3 has 15 amino acids. Germline V gene data show CDR1 as SGHKS and CDR2 as YYEKEE (reference sequence). The CDR3 DNA reads as TGTGCCAGCAGCACCGGACAGGACCGGAACCACGAGCAGTACTTC. This sequence encodes CASSTGQDRNHEQYF.

The CDR3 DNA reads TGTGCCAGCAGCTTAGCCAGGGGGTCGAGCAATCAGCCCCAGCATTTT. It codes for CASSLARGSSNQPQHF. J is TRBJ1-5 and V is TRBV7-2, with 7 bases matching TRBD1. V lost 0 bases to trimming and J lost 1 base; unmatched junction nucleotides: 3. CDR1 is SGHTA, CDR2 FQGNSA, per germline. The CDR3 is made up of 16 amino acids.

The chain has TRBV21-1 and TRBJ2-7; TRBD2 is taken as the D call from the table, unchecked against the DNA. TRBV21-1 is marked as a pseudogene. CDR3 length: 14 amino acids. CDR3 amino acids: CASHTWREGHEQYF. Here the CDR3 DNA reads TGTGCCAGCCACACCTGGCGGGAGGGCCACGAGCAGTACTTC.

The chain is built from TRBV4-1 and TRBJ1-1; D possibly corresponds to TRBD1 (6 bases). Trimming left V 8 bases short and J 12 bases short, with 16 bases between. This CDR3 is 11 amino acids long. CDR1 is MGHRA and CDR2 is YSYEKL in the germline V gene. The CDR3: CASGDRTWTFF. The CDR3 bases are TGCGCCAGCGGCGACAGGACATGGACTTTCTTT.

There are a few counts of this clone. The chain is built from TRBV7-9 and TRBJ2-1; the D gene is possibly TRBD2 (6 bases). CDR1 and CDR2 from the germline V gene are SEHNR and FQNEAQ (reference sequence). Trimming shortened V by 2 bases and J by 3 bases, and 11 bases separated the two germline ends. The CDR3 is 15 residues long. The CDR3 nucleotides read TGTGCCAGCAGCTTAAAGGCTAGCGACTACAATGAGCAGTTCTTC. Its translation: CASSLKASDYNEQFF.

This clone was found once. The CDR3: CASSERQGINEQYF. CDR3 DNA: TGCGCCAGCAGTGAAAGACAGGGAATCAACGAGCAGTACTTC. The chain recombines TRBV10-1 with TRBJ2-7; 7 positions match TRBD1. CDR1 WNHNN and CDR2 SYGVQD come from the germline V gene (reference sequence). The V and J ends lost 3 bases and 5 bases, in that order; junction bases with no gene match: 7. The CDR3 has 14 residues.

The CDR3 loop is CASSIKGQPYEQYF. The CDR3 DNA is TGTGCCAGTAGTATTAAGGGACAGCCTTACGAGCAGTACTTC. The chain recombines TRBV19 with TRBJ2-7; 7 positions agree with TRBD1. The CDR3 runs 14 residues. Trimming cost V 3 bases and J 4 bases; bases outside gene matches: 6. Germline-derived CDR1 and CDR2 are LNHDA and SQIVND (reference sequence).

The chain carries TRBV11-2 and TRBJ2-7; 7 nucleotides align to TRBD2. Germline-derived CDR1 and CDR2 are SGHAT and FQNNGV. After removal of 3 bases from V and 3 bases from J, the junction contained 8 bases not matched to a gene. The CDR3 is 15 amino acids. CDR3 amino acids: CASSLLGAGNYEQYF. CDR3 in DNA: TGTGCCAGCAGCTTGTTGGGAGCGGGAAACTACGAGCAGTACTTC.

The J gene is TRBJ2-7, the V gene TRBV23-1; D uncertain. TRBV23-1 is noted as an ORF with a role that remains uncertain. The CDR3 is 10 amino acids. The V gene lost 11 bases and the J gene lost 3 bases, with 8 bases spanning the gap. The CDR3 DNA reads as TGCGCCGGCTTTTACTACGAGCAGTACTTC. Its protein product is CAGFYYEQYF.

Turning to this clone: This same CDR3 is encoded by further DNA sequences in the sample. The CDR3 sequence is CASSELRGLETQYF. The CDR3 bases are TGTGCCAGCAGTGAGCTCAGGGGGCTTGAGACCCAGTACTTC. This sequence joins TRBV25-1 and TRBJ2-5; 8 positions agree with TRBD1. This CDR3 contains 14 residues. In germline, CDR1 is MGHDK, CDR2 SYGVNS. The J segment lost 5 bases and the V segment lost 3 bases, leaving 5 bases of the junction unmatched.

This clone was seen a few times. This chain joins TRBV19 and TRBJ2-3; the match to TRBD1 covers 10 bases. This CDR3 contains 13 residues. The junction had 1 base not matched to a gene; V was cut back by 6 bases and J by 4 bases. Germline CDR1 reads LNHDA; CDR2 reads SQIVND (reference sequence). CDR3 nucleotide sequence: TGTGCCAGTAGCGACAGGGGGCCAGATACGCAGTATTTT. Residues: CASSDRGPDTQYF. Together with reference TRBV19 and TRBJ2-3, the CDR3 gives the full variable domain: DGGITQSPKYLFRKEGQNVTLSCEQNLNHDAMYWYRQDPGQGLRLIYYSQIVNDFQKGDIAEGYSVSREKKESFPLTVTSAQKNPTAFYLCASSDRGPDTQYFGPGTRLTVL.

This chain joins TRBV19 and TRBJ1-1, with D maybe TRBD1 (5 bases). The CDR3 loop spans 15 amino acids. The germline V and J ends were trimmed by 3 bases and 0 bases, with 11 bases remaining between them. CDR1 LNHDA and CDR2 SQIVND come from the germline V gene (reference sequence). In nucleotides, the CDR3 is TGTGCCAGTAGTATTAGTTGGGGGGTGAACACTGAAGCTTTCTTT. It is translated as CASSISWGVNTEAFF.

This clone was recorded at least ten times. The chain recombines TRBV2 with TRBJ1-2, with no clear D. This CDR3 region has 14 residues. Between the trimmed V and J ends, which lost 5 bases and 6 bases, there was a span of 16 bases. Germline V gene sequence: CDR1 SNHLY, CDR2 FYNNEI. Here the CDR3 DNA reads TGTGCCAGCAGTAGGCTCGTCTCCTCCCATGGCTACACCTTC. Protein: CASSRLVSSHGYTF.